The 15 T cell receptor beta chains below all came from one sample that was sequenced in a study of T cells after yellow fever vaccination. TCRdb itself ran the 5' RACE reads through MiXCR, one entry per CDR3 protein. Among around 310,000 distinct CDR3 sequences, 4% were seen once, and the ten largest hold approximately 24%. The material sequenced was PBMCs, taken 5 days after the yellow fever booster vaccination. These receptors were obtained from a man aged 18-30 years who received the YFV17D yellow fever vaccine.

This clonotype has a count of ten or more. The rearrangement joins TRBV27 to TRBJ1-4; possible D gene TRBD1, 5 bases. The CDR3 runs 15 residues. V lost 4 bases to trimming and J lost 8 bases, with 17 bases between them. The germline CDR1 and CDR2 sequences are MNHEY and SMNVEV (reference sequence). Here the CDR3 DNA reads TGTGCCAGCAGTTCGCTTGTTGGGGCTTGGGAAAAACTGTTTTTT. Translated: CASSSLVGAWEKLFF.

This clonotype was counted a few times. The V call is TRBV6-2 or TRBV6-3, the J call TRBJ2-3; D remains ambiguous. This CDR3 is built from 14 residues. The germline V gene has CDR1 MNHEY and CDR2 SVGEGT. V was shortened by 0 bases and J by 7 bases, with 11 bases between the two germline ends. CDR3: CASSYSGPLNTQYF. The CDR3 DNA follows: TGTGCCAGCAGTTACTCTGGCCCCCTGAATACGCAGTATTTT.

Only a few counts were recorded for this clonotype. V gene TRBV11-2 combines with J gene TRBJ2-1, with a tentative D call TRBD2 (6 bases). The CDR3 has 15 amino acids. The V gene lost 2 bases and the J gene lost 1 base, with 9 bases spanning the gap. Germline V lookup: CDR1 SGHAT, CDR2 FQNNGV. The CDR3 sequence is CASSLMAGSYNEQFF. CDR3 sequence (DNA): TGTGCCAGCAGCTTAATGGCGGGGTCCTACAATGAGCAGTTCTTC. The full variable domain, its missing parts supplied by reference TRBV11-2 and TRBJ2-1, is EAGVAQSPRYKIIEKRQSVAFWCNPISGHATLYWYQQILGQGPKLLIQFQNNGVVDDSQLPKDRFSAERLKGVDSTLKIQPAKLEDSAVYLCASSLMAGSYNEQFFGPGTRLTVL.

This clonotype turned up a few times. The chain combines TRBV18 with TRBJ2-7, with D possibly matching TRBD1 (5 bases). This CDR3 contains 16 residues. The V gene lost 1 base and the J gene lost 0 bases, with 13 bases spanning the gap. The germline CDR1 and CDR2 sequences are KGHSH and LQKENI. This CDR3 is CASSPRATESSYEQYF. The CDR3 DNA reads as TGTGCCAGCTCACCACGCGCGACAGAGAGCTCCTACGAGCAGTACTTC.

The gene calls are TRBV18 and TRBJ2-3; TRBD1 agrees at 9 bases. CDR1 is KGHSH and CDR2 is LQKENI in the germline V gene. The trim removed 3 bases at V and 8 bases at J, leaving 15 bases unmatched. This CDR3 is 17 amino acids long. The CDR3 nucleotides are TGTGCCAGCTCACCCCCGTTGGACAGGGGCCCTGCAAGTACGCAGTATTTT. It codes for CASSPPLDRGPASTQYF.

This clonotype has at least ten counts. The chain recombines TRBV7-6 with TRBJ1-1; D not resolved. V was clipped by 8 bases and J by 1 base, with 11 bases between them. The CDR3 length is 13 residues. CDR1 is SGHVS, CDR2 FNYEAQ, per germline. This CDR3 reads CASLGASNTEAFF. DNA for the CDR3: TGTGCCAGCCTCGGCGCCTCGAACACTGAAGCTTTCTTT. Looking up the rest from reference TRBV7-6 and TRBJ1-1 gives the full variable domain: GAGVSQSPRYKVTKRGQDVALRCDPISGHVSLYWYRQALGQGPEFLTYFNYEAQQDKSGLPNDRFSAERPEGSISTLTIQRTEQRDSAMYRCASLGASNTEAFFGQGTRLTVV.

In its sample, this clonotype was seen many times. J is TRBJ1-2 and V is TRBV5-1; D ambiguous. Looked up from germline, CDR1 is SGHRS and CDR2 is YFSETQ. V was shortened by 0 bases and J by 0 bases, with 9 bases between the two germline ends. This CDR3 is built from 15 residues. DNA of the CDR3: TGCGCCAGCAGCTTGGATGGCCGCTCTAACTATGGCTACACCTTC. It is translated as CASSLDGRSNYGYTF. The full variable domain, its missing parts supplied by reference TRBV5-1 and TRBJ1-2, is KAGVTQTPRYLIKTRGQQVTLSCSPISGHRSVSWYQQTPGQGLQFLFEYFSETQRNKGNFPGRFSGRQFSNSRSEMNVSTLELGDSALYLCASSLDGRSNYGYTFGSGTRLTVV.

This clonotype has a count of ten or more. V usage is TRBV5-1 and J usage is TRBJ1-1; 7 nucleotides align to TRBD1. CDR1 SGHRS and CDR2 YFSETQ come from the germline V gene. J lost 2 bases, V lost 4 bases, and 8 bases had no gene match. The CDR3 is made up of 15 amino acids. The CDR3 sequence is CASSGPGQYNTEAFF. In DNA, the CDR3 is TGCGCCAGCAGCGGACCGGGACAGTATAACACTGAAGCTTTCTTT.

This clonotype was observed a handful of times. The V and J genes are TRBV7-2 and TRBJ1-1; possibly TRBD1 for D (5 bases). The germline CDR1 and CDR2 sequences are SGHTA and FQGNSA. The CDR3 covers 16 residues. V was pared by 3 bases and J by 1 base, with 15 bases between. Here the CDR3 reads CASSFRQLGGNTEAFF. The CDR3 nucleotides are TGTGCCAGCAGCTTCAGACAGCTCGGGGGGAACACTGAAGCTTTCTTT.

This clonotype has ten or more counts. The rearrangement links TRBV19 to TRBJ1-1; the match to TRBD1 covers 10 bases. This CDR3 has 17 residues. The trim removed 7 bases at V and 3 bases at J, leaving 14 bases unmatched. CDR1 is LNHDA and CDR2 is SQIVND in the germline V gene (reference sequence). The CDR3: CASNSYDRGQEDTEAFF. The DNA for the CDR3 is TGTGCCAGTAATTCCTATGACAGGGGGCAAGAGGACACTGAAGCTTTCTTT. Full variable domain (missing parts from reference TRBV19 and TRBJ1-1): DGGITQSPKYLFRKEGQNVTLSCEQNLNHDAMYWYRQDPGQGLRLIYYSQIVNDFQKGDIAEGYSVSREKKESFPLTVTSAQKNPTAFYLCASNSYDRGQEDTEAFFGQGTRLTVV.

The CDR3 is CASSPDPGNSPLHF. CDR3 bases: TGTGCCAGCTCACCTGACCCAGGGAATTCACCCCTCCACTTT. This sequence joins TRBV18 and TRBJ1-6, with D perhaps TRBD1 (5 bases). V was pared by 3 bases and J by 7 bases, with 10 bases between. This CDR3 region has 14 residues. Germline V gene lookup returns CDR1 KGHSH and CDR2 LQKENI. The whole variable domain, filled in from reference TRBV18 and TRBJ1-6, reads NAGVMQNPRHLVRRRGQEARLRCSPMKGHSHVYWYRQLPEEGLKFMVYLQKENIIDESGMPKERFSAEFPKEGPSILRIQQVVRGDSAAYFCASSPDPGNSPLHFGNGTRLTVT.

The genes are TRBV24-1 and TRBJ2-2, with D possibly TRBD1 on 6 matching bases. The CDR3 runs to 11 residues. Germline CDR1 is KGHDR and CDR2 is SFDVKD. In DNA, the CDR3 is TGTGCTACCTCAGGGGACGGGGAGCTGTTTTTT. Its protein is CATSGDGELFF.

This chain connects TRBV4-2 to TRBJ2-3; D gene uncertain. V gave up 7 bases and J gave up 0 bases, with 11 bases separating them. Germline assignment: CDR1 LGHNA and CDR2 YNFKEQ. The CDR3 extends over 14 amino acids. The CDR3 is CASNFGQSTDTQYF. The CDR3 DNA reads as TGTGCCAGCAATTTCGGCCAAAGCACAGATACGCAGTATTTT.

This clonotype showed up just a few times. This chain uses TRBV20-1 with TRBJ1-2, with 8 nucleotides matching TRBD1. V lost 6 bases and J lost 1; bases outside the gene matches: 13. The length of the CDR3 is 16 residues. Germline values: CDR1 DFQATT, CDR2 SNEGSKA (reference sequence). CDR3 loop: CSARPGQAFLNYGYTF. The CDR3 nucleotides are TGCAGTGCCAGACCGGGACAGGCCTTCCTTAACTATGGCTACACCTTC.

CDR3: CASSQGGDRGYTF. DNA for the CDR3: TGCGCCAGCAGCCAAGGTGGGGACAGAGGCTACACCTTC. The chain is built from TRBV4-3 and TRBJ1-2; 7 positions agree with TRBD1. Germline values: CDR1 LGHNA, CDR2 YSLEER. Losses at the gene ends were 1 base for V and 8 bases for J; bases not matched to a gene: 4. This CDR3 region has 13 residues.